The present T cell receptor beta chain was sequenced within a study of beta chain features in type 1 diabetes. Expressed TCRB transcripts got sequenced, as all isolated RNA was reverse transcribed. The method was immunoSEQ multiplex PCR; TCRdb's version includes in-frame clones alone and lacks a portion of them. The top ten clones hold about 0.015% of a sample with 250,000 to 350,000 clones, roughly an eighth of them seen once. It was via CD45RO/CCR7/CD25/CD127/CD95/CD27 that CD4+ naive, central memory, regulatory and stem cell-like memory cells were sorted. Study results and caveats: Researchers report that Type 1 diabetes patients had moderately but significantly shorter TCRB CDR3s across all four CD4+ subsets. Cells that show high TCR expression could be over-represented by cDNA sequencing.

The trim removed 7 bases at V and 4 bases at J, leaving 7 bases unmatched. CDR3 length: 15 residues. The germline V gene encodes CDR1 LNHDA and CDR2 SQIVND (reference sequence). This clone was picked up a small number of times. What it recognizes is unknown. The receptor was isolated from a man aged 30 to 39 with type 1 diabetes. Sequenced input: naive CD4+ T cells from blood. The chain uses TRBV19 and TRBJ2-4, with 10 bases fitting TRBD2. In DNA form, the CDR3 reads TGTGCCAGTACCAATTTGGGACTAGCGAAAAACATTCAGTACTTC. Protein product: CASTNLGLAKNIQYF.